These 22 T cell receptor beta chains came from one sample sequenced in a study of blood T cell repertoires in COVID-19. Generated by immunoSEQ multiplex PCR, the TCRdb table keeps only in-frame clones and is missing some. The top ten clones hold under 1.2% of a sample with roughly 360,000 clones, approximately 80% of them seen once. The specimen was peripheral blood. These receptors all come from a human donor with acute or convalescent COVID-19. The donor label of this sample is uncertain.

Of note for this clone: Other DNA sequences in the sample encode the same CDR3. CDR3 nucleotide sequence: TGTGCCAGCAGCCCCGGACAGGGTAATTCACCCCTCCACTTT. Amino acids: CASSPGQGNSPLHF. V usage is TRBV6-5 and J usage is TRBJ1-6, with 8 bases aligning to TRBD1. Germline V lookup: CDR1 MNHEY, CDR2 SVGAGI. With 6 bases clipped from V and 6 bases from J, the junction kept 4 bases outside the gene matches. CDR3 length: 14 residues.

J is TRBJ1-2 and V is TRBV28; 8 bases agree with TRBD1. The CDR3 is made up of 15 amino acids. Germline V gene sequence: CDR1 MDHEN, CDR2 SYDVKM. After removal of 4 bases from V and 4 bases from J, the junction contained 8 bases not matched to a gene. The DNA for the CDR3 is TGTGCCAGCAGTTCTTGGACAGGGCGGGCCTATGGCTACACCTTC. Translating it yields CASSSWTGRAYGYTF.

This chain connects TRBV19 to TRBJ1-1; D gene ambiguous. The germline V and J ends were trimmed by 6 bases and 2 bases, with 7 bases remaining between them. The CDR3 sequence is 12 residues long. The germline V gene has CDR1 LNHDA and CDR2 SQIVND (reference sequence). This CDR3 is CASRPRNTEAFF. CDR3 bases: TGTGCCAGTAGACCCAGAAACACTGAAGCTTTCTTT.

This chain joins TRBV25-1 and TRBJ1-6, with D maybe TRBD1 (5 bases). This CDR3 comprises 15 residues. The V gene lost 6 bases and the J gene lost 5 bases, with 14 bases spanning the gap. The germline V gene has CDR1 MGHDK and CDR2 SYGVNS. CDR3 protein: CASRVAGPNNSPLHF. CDR3 sequence (DNA): TGTGCCAGCAGAGTCGCAGGGCCGAATAATTCACCCCTCCACTTT.

This chain links TRBV2 with TRBJ2-1; tentative D call: TRBD1 (7 bases). The germline gives CDR1 SNHLY, CDR2 FYNNEI. V was cut by 3 bases and J by 7 bases, with 19 bases left in between. There are 16 residues in the CDR3. CDR3 nucleotides: TGTGCCAGCAGTGAGGTGGTAGGAGGGGGCCGGAATGAGCAGTTCTTC. Amino acids: CASSEVVGGGRNEQFF.

This CDR3 is CASSTPGLAENNEQFF. CDR3 sequence (DNA): TGTGCCAGCAGCACCCCGGGACTAGCGGAAAACAATGAGCAGTTCTTC. The rearrangement joins TRBV9 to TRBJ2-1, with TRBD2 matching over 11 bases. With 4 bases clipped from V and 5 bases from J, the junction kept 8 bases outside the gene matches. The CDR3 is 16 amino acids. CDR1 is SGDLS, CDR2 YYNGEE, per germline.

CDR3 amino acids: CASSLGPGQGWTDTQYF. The CDR3 nucleotides read TGCGCCAGCAGCTTGGGACCGGGACAGGGGTGGACAGATACGCAGTATTTT. The chain has TRBV5-1 and TRBJ2-3; 10 positions agree with TRBD1. Germline CDR1 SGHRS, CDR2 YFSETQ. Germline trimming cut 0 bases from V and 3 bases from J; bases unmatched to any gene: 7. The CDR3 is made up of 17 amino acids.

The chain combines TRBV2 with TRBJ2-7, with TRBD2 identical over 12 bases. V was pared by 8 bases and J by 7 bases, with 15 bases of the junction left unmatched. This CDR3 has 16 amino acids. Germline V gene sequence: CDR1 SNHLY, CDR2 FYNNEI. The CDR3: CASESGRTSGKQEQYF. The CDR3 DNA is TGTGCCAGCGAGAGTGGTAGGACTAGCGGGAAGCAAGAGCAGTACTTC.

The gene calls are TRBV28 and TRBJ1-2; 9 bases align to TRBD1. Germline assignment: CDR1 MDHEN and CDR2 SYDVKM. The CDR3 runs 14 residues. V was clipped by 8 bases and J by 5 bases; unmatched bases: 9. The CDR3 protein is CASFYRGRGYGYTF. DNA of the CDR3: TGTGCCAGCTTCTACAGGGGGCGGGGGTATGGCTACACCTTC.

This clone appeared a single time. This chain connects TRBV2 to TRBJ1-2; 7 bases agree with TRBD1. The germline V gene has CDR1 SNHLY and CDR2 FYNNEI. V was clipped by 7 bases and J by 4 bases; unmatched bases: 6. The CDR3 totals 13 residues. CDR3 protein: CASTEGQLYGYTF. The CDR3 region has the DNA TGTGCCAGCACCGAGGGACAGCTCTATGGCTACACCTTC.

The chain combines TRBV27 with TRBJ1-6; no firm D call. The CDR3 contains 15 residues. The V gene lost 5 bases and the J gene lost 14 bases, with 22 bases spanning the gap. CDR1 and CDR2 from the germline V gene are MNHEY and SMNVEV (reference sequence). The DNA of the CDR3 is TGTGCCAGCAGTCTCCAATCACACTCTGGAGGAGCCCTCCACTTT. Translation gives CASSLQSHSGGALHF.

V usage is TRBV5-5 and J usage is TRBJ1-6; 9 positions match TRBD1. In germline, CDR1 is SGHKS, CDR2 YYEKEE (reference sequence). The length of the CDR3 is 15 residues. The V gene end was trimmed by 4 bases and the J gene end by 5 bases; junction bases not matched to a gene: 4. In nucleotides, the CDR3 is TGTGCCAGCAGCCCTTGGGACAGGGATAATTCACCCCTCCACTTT. The encoded protein is CASSPWDRDNSPLHF.

The chain couples TRBV27 to TRBJ2-1; D is uncertain. The germline V and J ends were trimmed by 3 bases and 0 bases, with 12 bases remaining between them. CDR3 length: 16 amino acids. The germline gives CDR1 MNHEY, CDR2 SMNVEV (reference sequence). The CDR3 region is CASSFRGLSSYNEQFF. In DNA form, the CDR3 reads TGTGCCAGCAGTTTTCGCGGTCTGAGCTCCTACAATGAGCAGTTCTTC.

Concerning this clone: In the same sample, other DNA sequences code for this CDR3. This chain uses TRBV11-2 with TRBJ1-1; 7 nucleotides agree with TRBD1. The CDR3 has 15 amino acids. Germline CDR1 reads SGHAT; CDR2 reads FQNNGV. The ends lost 1 base at V and 2 bases at J; junction bases unmatched: 4. As DNA, the CDR3 is TGTGCCAGCAGCTTAGGTCCAGGGGGAAACACTGAAGCTTTCTTT. This gives the protein CASSLGPGGNTEAFF.

The chain recombines TRBV6-5 with TRBJ1-2; D gene unclear. The CDR3 consists of 11 residues. CDR1 is MNHEY and CDR2 is SVGAGI in the germline V gene. V lost 10 bases to trimming and J lost 2 bases, with 8 bases between them. CDR3 amino acids: CAKYWNYGYTF. CDR3 DNA: TGTGCCAAGTACTGGAACTATGGCTACACCTTC.

The chain combines TRBV7-8 with TRBJ2-7; weak D call: TRBD2 (5 bases). The CDR3 totals 16 residues. Germline CDR1 is SGHVS and CDR2 is FQNEAQ. Trimming stripped 1 base from V and 2 bases from J, with 15 bases between. CDR3 loop: CASSLGTDSRAYEQYF. The CDR3 DNA sequence: TGTGCCAGCAGCTTAGGGACGGACTCTAGGGCCTACGAGCAGTACTTC. Variable domain in full (rest from reference TRBV7-8 and TRBJ2-7): GAGVSQSPRYKVAKRGQDVALRCDPISGHVSLFWYQQALGQGPEFLTYFQNEAQLDKSGLPSDRFFAERPEGSVSTLKIQRTQQEDSAVYLCASSLGTDSRAYEQYFGPGTRLTVT.

CDR3 DNA: TGTGCCGCCCCGACAGGGGGCAGTGAAAAACTGTTTTTT. Encoded protein: CAAPTGGSEKLFF. The chain recombines TRBV6-6 with TRBJ1-4; 10 bases line up with TRBD1. Per the germline V gene, CDR1 is MNHNY and CDR2 is SVGAGI (reference sequence). V was pared by 11 bases and J by 7 bases, with 7 bases of the junction left unmatched. The CDR3 has 13 residues.

The V call is TRBV30, the J call TRBJ2-7; 10 bases are a match to TRBD2. CDR1 and CDR2 from the germline V gene are GTSNPN and SVGIG (reference sequence). The CDR3 has 11 amino acids. Trimming cost V 8 bases and J 13 bases; bases outside gene matches: 11. CDR3 coding DNA: TGTGCCGCCAACGCACTAGCGGGAATTTACTTC. This translates into CAANALAGIYF.

This chain joins TRBV28 and TRBJ2-7; 9 bases align to TRBD2. Trimming took 5 bases from V and 6 from J; bases not matched to a gene: 14. The CDR3 totals 16 residues. The V gene's germline CDR1 is MDHEN and CDR2 SYDVKM. The CDR3 bases are TGTGCCAGCAGTAGTTGGGAGGCGGGGGGGCTAAGCGAGCAGTACTTC. This codes for CASSSWEAGGLSEQYF.

V is TRBV30 and J is TRBJ1-3, with TRBD1 identical over 7 bases. The J segment lost 1 base and the V segment lost 3 bases, leaving 0 bases of the junction unmatched. Germline V gene data show CDR1 as GTSNPN and CDR2 as SVGIG (reference sequence). The CDR3 runs 13 residues. This CDR3 reads CAWSRGSGNTIYF. The DNA of the CDR3 is TGTGCCTGGAGCAGGGGGTCTGGAAACACCATATATTTT. The full variable domain, rest sourced from reference TRBV30 and TRBJ1-3, is SQTIHQWPATLVQPVGSPLSLECTVEGTSNPNLYWYRQAAGRGLQLLFYSVGIGQISSEVPQNLSASRPQDRQFILSSKKLLLSDSGFYLCAWSRGSGNTIYFGEGSWLTVV.

This clone was observed a single time. The J gene is TRBJ1-2, the V gene TRBV28; D remains ambiguous. V was cut by 7 bases and J by 8 bases, with 14 bases left in between. Germline-derived CDR1 and CDR2 are MDHEN and SYDVKM. This CDR3 has 12 amino acids. The DNA of the CDR3 is TGTGCCAGCACCCCCGGGGTTGGGGGCTACACCTTC. The encoded protein is CASTPGVGGYTF.

Relative to its sample, this clone is medium-sized. V and J are TRBV27 and TRBJ1-2, with D uncertain. This CDR3 is 12 amino acids long. V was shortened by 8 bases and J by 2 bases, with 9 bases between the two germline ends. The germline V gene has CDR1 MNHEY and CDR2 SMNVEV (reference sequence). CDR3 bases: TGTGCCAGCCGCGACGGGAACTATGGCTACACCTTC. Its protein product is CASRDGNYGYTF.